This T cell receptor (beta chain) is drawn from a study of graft-versus-host responses after intestinal transplantation. The overall study: Among the recipients, transplants were multivisceral, liver-intestinal, or isolated intestinal. Among the recipients, all got anti-thymocyte globulin induction and then tacrolimus and steroids for about 3 years.

Turning to this clone: What it binds is not known.

The protocol was immunoSEQ multiplex PCR, while the TCRdb copy is restricted to in-frame clones and leaves out a portion. The profile shows tens of thousands of clones, roughly 83% of them singletons. The study's findings and limits: GvH clones occurred in recipient marrow; some first appeared in ileum or blood.

This TCR derives from a human donor who was the organ donor for an intestinal transplant. The material was unstimulated CD4+ T cells sorted from spleen or lymph node cells, obtained before transplant.

Here the CDR3 reads CAYRGGGTDTQYF. CDR3 nucleotide sequence: TGTGCCTACCGCGGGGGGGGTACAGATACGCAGTATTTT. The chain joins TRBV30 to TRBJ2-3; 9 bases agree with TRBD2. Germline lookup yields CDR1 GTSNPN and CDR2 SVGIG (reference sequence). Trimming at V came to 7 bases and at J to 3 bases, leaving 5 bases not matched to a gene. The CDR3 sequence is 13 residues long.